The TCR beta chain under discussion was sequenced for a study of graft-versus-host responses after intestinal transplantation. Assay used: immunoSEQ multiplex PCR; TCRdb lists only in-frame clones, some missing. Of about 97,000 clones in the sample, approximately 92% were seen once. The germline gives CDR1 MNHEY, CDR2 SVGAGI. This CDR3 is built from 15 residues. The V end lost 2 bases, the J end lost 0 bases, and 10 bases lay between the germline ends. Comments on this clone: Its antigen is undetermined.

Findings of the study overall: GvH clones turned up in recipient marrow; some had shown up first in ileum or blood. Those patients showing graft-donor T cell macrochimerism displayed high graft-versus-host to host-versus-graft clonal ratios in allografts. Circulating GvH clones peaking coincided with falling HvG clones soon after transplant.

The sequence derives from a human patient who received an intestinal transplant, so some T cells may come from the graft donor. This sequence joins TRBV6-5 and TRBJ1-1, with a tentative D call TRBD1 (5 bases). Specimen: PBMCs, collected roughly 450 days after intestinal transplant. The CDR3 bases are TGTGCCAGCAGTTACGGGGGGATTATGAACACTGAAGCTTTCTTT. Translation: CASSYGGIMNTEAFF.